This TCR beta chain is drawn from a study of cytomegalovirus exposure and HLA in healthy donors. Study outcomes and limitations: CMV serostatus was the sole immune exposure information available.

Remarks on this clone: Its specificity is unknown.

The study ran its PCR with 60 Vbeta and 13 Jbeta primers. Method: immunoSEQ multiplex PCR; TCRdb's copy keeps in-frame clones and lacks some. The table lists about 120,000 clones, over 50% of them singletons. The CDR3 length is 15 residues. CDR1 and CDR2 from the germline V gene are SGHTA and FQGTGA. Trimming took 2 bases from V and 1 from J; bases not matched to a gene: 3. Sequencing was performed on PBMCs. The sequence was obtained from a woman aged 35 to 49 in good health and CMV-seropositive. V and J are TRBV7-3 and TRBJ2-3; 7 nucleotides agree with TRBD1. This CDR3 reads CASSLDGQGTDTQYF. The DNA for the CDR3 is TGTGCCAGCAGCTTAGACGGACAGGGCACAGATACGCAGTATTTT.